The clone carrying this T cell receptor beta chain was seen many times. Germline V CDR1 and CDR2: SNHLY, FYNNEI. This CDR3 is 15 amino acids long. Trimming took off 7 bases at V and 3 bases at J, with 16 bases between the two ends. Authors' data handling: Amplification with reference gene primers provided the estimates of nucleated cell counts. The method was immunoSEQ multiplex PCR; TCRdb's version includes in-frame clones alone and lacks a portion of them. The DNA gave D and trimming, while V, J and clone size come from that table. This table has 140,000 to 150,000 clones, 84% appearing once. These data belong to a study of blood T cell repertoires in COVID-19. The overall study: The United States, Italy and Spain provided the acute and convalescent COVID-19 samples. The analysed material was cDNA or gDNA that came from T cells, B-cell-depleted T cells, or PBMCs.

Sequencing was carried out using peripheral blood. This sequence was found in a human donor in a cohort sampled during active COVID-19. V is TRBV2 and J is TRBJ1-3; D not resolved. CDR3 loop: CASTPPGVDGNTIYF. For the CDR3, the DNA is TGTGCCAGCACCCCCCCCGGGGTGGATGGAAACACCATATATTTT.